One and the same sample provided the 20 T cell receptor beta chains below, sequenced in a study of cytotoxic CD8 clonotypes in ibrutinib-treated CLL. Measured with immunoSEQ multiplex PCR; TCRdb has only the in-frame clones, and not every one. Of 65,000 to 90,000 clones detected, over 65% appear once; the ten largest clones hold about two fifths. The material sequenced was PBMCs, taken after 24 months of ibrutinib treatment. The receptors come from a human donor with chronic lymphocytic leukemia.

The V and J genes are TRBV10-3 and TRBJ2-1; 10 nucleotides agree with TRBD1. Germline loops: CDR1 ENHRY, CDR2 SYGVKD. With 7 bases clipped from V and 4 bases from J, the junction kept 7 bases outside the gene matches. This CDR3 comprises 15 residues. In DNA, the CDR3 is TGTGCCATCACCAGGGACAGGGGATCGTACAATGAGCAGTTCTTC. This translates into CAITRDRGSYNEQFF.

The gene calls are TRBV27 and TRBJ2-2; weak D call: TRBD1 (6 bases). In germline, CDR1 is MNHEY, CDR2 SMNVEV (reference sequence). The CDR3 consists of 18 residues. Between the trimmed V and J ends, which lost 5 bases and 4 bases, there was a span of 23 bases. In DNA form, the CDR3 reads TGTGCCAGCAGTCCGTTCTTTTTATCCAGGGGTGGCACCGGGGAGCTGTTTTTT. Encoded protein: CASSPFFLSRGGTGELFF.

V is TRBV5-5 and J is TRBJ2-2; D remains unclear. CDR3 size: 17 residues. Between the trimmed V and J ends, which lost 1 base and 1 base, there was a span of 14 bases. The germline CDR1 and CDR2 sequences are SGHKS and YYEKEE (reference sequence). In nucleotides, the CDR3 is TGTGCCAGCAGCTTGTTGGTTTGGGCAGGGAACACCGGGGAGCTGTTTTTT. Its protein product is CASSLLVWAGNTGELFF.

The rearrangement links TRBV2 to TRBJ1-4; possible D gene TRBD1, 5 bases. The V and J ends lost 2 bases and 8 bases respectively, with 9 bases between them. The CDR3 has 13 amino acids. Germline lookup yields CDR1 SNHLY and CDR2 FYNNEI. CDR3 region: CASSERGREKLFF. The CDR3 coding sequence is TGTGCCAGCAGTGAAAGGGGACGGGAAAAACTGTTTTTT.

The V call is TRBV7-3, the J call TRBJ2-3, with TRBD2 matching over 11 bases. In germline, CDR1 is SGHTA, CDR2 FQGTGA. Trimming cost V 4 bases and J 7 bases; bases outside gene matches: 10. The CDR3 loop spans 16 amino acids. CDR3 residues: CASSSVAGGGSHTQYF. The CDR3 DNA is TGTGCCAGCAGCTCTGTAGCGGGAGGGGGCTCCCATACGCAGTATTTT.

The chain joins TRBV14 to TRBJ2-5; D gene ambiguous. The CDR3 is 14 residues long. From germline, CDR1 is SGHDN and CDR2 FVKESK. The V end was cut by 4 bases, the J end by 1 base, with 10 bases between. The CDR3 loop is CASSLWGFQETQYF. The CDR3 DNA is TGTGCCAGCAGCCTGTGGGGTTTCCAAGAGACCCAGTACTTC.

This clone is a singleton in its sample. This chain joins TRBV6-7 and TRBJ2-3; 8 nucleotides align to TRBD1. TRBV6-7 falls under the ORF class, with uncertain function. The CDR3 length is 16 residues. After removal of 4 bases from V and 2 bases from J, the junction contained 8 bases not matched to a gene. CDR3 sequence reads: CASSCVRGPDTDTQYF. The CDR3 DNA reads as TGTGCCAGCAGTTGCGTCAGGGGGCCCGACACAGATACGCAGTATTTT.

This chain links TRBV5-1 with TRBJ1-4, with D possibly matching TRBD1 (6 bases). Between the trimmed V and J ends, which lost 2 bases and 1 base, there was a span of 9 bases. This CDR3 comprises 15 residues. Germline-derived CDR1 and CDR2 are SGHRS and YFSETQ. The CDR3 bases are TGCGCCAGCAGCTTTTCAGGGGTAACTAATGAAAAACTGTTTTTT. Residues: CASSFSGVTNEKLFF.

This clone has just a few counts. V and J are TRBV7-9 and TRBJ2-7; D is uncertain. The germline V and J ends were trimmed by 5 bases and 3 bases, with 11 bases remaining between them. The CDR3 sequence is 13 residues long. Per germline, CDR1 SEHNR and CDR2 FQNEAQ (reference sequence). CDR3 nucleotide sequence: TGTGCCAGCAGCCCCAGACACTTCTACGAGCAGTACTTC. Residues: CASSPRHFYEQYF.

This rearrangement joins TRBV4-1 to TRBJ2-7, with 10 bases aligning to TRBD2. Germline V gene sequence: CDR1 MGHRA, CDR2 YSYEKL. This CDR3 comprises 14 residues. J lost 1 base, V lost 4 bases, and 1 base had no gene match. The CDR3 coding sequence is TGCGCCAGCAGCCGTAGCGGGAGGTCCTACGAGCAGTACTTC. The encoded protein is CASSRSGRSYEQYF.

This clone was observed a handful of times. The rearrangement uses TRBV28 and TRBJ2-1; D possibly corresponds to TRBD1 (6 bases). The CDR3 runs 15 residues. V was trimmed by 3 bases and J by 2 bases, leaving 11 bases between them. Germline lookup yields CDR1 MDHEN and CDR2 SYDVKM. In nucleotides, the CDR3 is TGTGCCAGCAGTTTTGGGGACATTGCCTACAATGAGCAGTTCTTC. Its protein is CASSFGDIAYNEQFF.

The rearrangement joins TRBV4-1 to TRBJ1-1; 8 nucleotides line up with TRBD1. This CDR3 spans 17 amino acids. The germline V gene encodes CDR1 MGHRA and CDR2 YSYEKL. J gave up 1 base and V 0 bases, and 7 bases lay outside the gene matches. DNA for the CDR3: TGCGCCAGCAGCCAAGATCGAGACAGGGGTGCGAACACTGAAGCTTTCTTT. It specifies CASSQDRDRGANTEAFF.

This chain uses TRBV5-6 with TRBJ1-5; 9 nucleotides match TRBD1. The V gene end was trimmed by 1 base and the J gene end by 7 bases; junction bases not matched to a gene: 12. Germline V gene sequence: CDR1 SGHDT, CDR2 YYEEEE. The CDR3 length is 17 residues. The CDR3 region is CASSLNVGTGMEQPQHF. CDR3 in DNA: TGTGCCAGCAGCTTGAACGTTGGGACAGGGATGGAGCAGCCCCAGCATTTT.

The V and J genes are TRBV5-1 and TRBJ2-3; D may be TRBD1 (5 bases). The germline V gene encodes CDR1 SGHRS and CDR2 YFSETQ. The CDR3 is 14 amino acids. V gave up 6 bases and J gave up 0 bases, with 11 bases separating them. CDR3 sequence: CASKQESSTDTQYF. For the CDR3, the DNA is TGCGCCAGCAAACAGGAGTCTAGCACAGATACGCAGTATTTT.

This rearrangement joins TRBV6-1 to TRBJ2-7, with D perhaps TRBD2 (6 bases). Germline V gene data show CDR1 as MNHNS and CDR2 as SASEGT. The CDR3 totals 14 residues. V gave up 4 bases and J gave up 2 bases, with 12 bases separating them. The CDR3 region has the DNA TGTGCCAGCAGTGCCGGGAGCCTACCCTACGAGCAGTACTTC. Its translation is CASSAGSLPYEQYF.

V and J are TRBV18 and TRBJ2-1; the match to TRBD1 covers 7 bases. The germline gives CDR1 KGHSH, CDR2 LQKENI. With V trimmed by 1 base and J by 10 bases, 1 base remained unmatched. The length of the CDR3 is 12 residues. Written as DNA, the CDR3 is TGTGCCAGCTCACCACGGACAGGCGAGCAGTTCTTC. It codes for CASSPRTGEQFF.

The chain joins TRBV20-1 to TRBJ2-7; the D is unclear. The CDR3 has 11 residues. CDR1 and CDR2 (germline): DFQATT, SNEGSKA (reference sequence). Trimming removed 5 bases from V and 5 bases from J, with 10 bases in between. CDR3 region: CSAEQQNEQYF. Written as DNA, the CDR3 is TGCAGTGCTGAACAGCAAAACGAGCAGTACTTC.

This clone appeared a few times. The chain uses TRBV6-5 and TRBJ2-3, with 8 bases aligning to TRBD2. The V gene's germline CDR1 is MNHEY and CDR2 SVGAGI. The CDR3 is made up of 12 amino acids. The CDR3 sequence: CGSGLGVDTQYF. CDR3 DNA: TGTGGATCGGGACTAGGGGTTGATACGCAGTATTTT.

The chain joins TRBV30 to TRBJ1-4, with D perhaps matching TRBD1 (5 bases). Trimming pared 0 bases from V and 0 bases from J, leaving 8 bases between. CDR1 and CDR2 (germline): GTSNPN, SVGIG (reference sequence). This CDR3 comprises 15 residues. The CDR3 DNA follows: TGTGCCTGGAGTGTAGGGGCCACAACTAATGAAAAACTGTTTTTT. This translates into CAWSVGATTNEKLFF.

The V call is TRBV6-1, the J call TRBJ1-3; TRBD1 might be the D (6 bases). This CDR3 has 15 residues. Germline V gives CDR1 MNHNS, CDR2 SASEGT. V lost 6 bases, J lost 2 bases, and 14 bases lay in between. The CDR3 reads CASRAIRGAGNTIYF. CDR3 nucleotides: TGTGCCAGCAGGGCAATCAGGGGAGCTGGAAACACCATATATTTT.